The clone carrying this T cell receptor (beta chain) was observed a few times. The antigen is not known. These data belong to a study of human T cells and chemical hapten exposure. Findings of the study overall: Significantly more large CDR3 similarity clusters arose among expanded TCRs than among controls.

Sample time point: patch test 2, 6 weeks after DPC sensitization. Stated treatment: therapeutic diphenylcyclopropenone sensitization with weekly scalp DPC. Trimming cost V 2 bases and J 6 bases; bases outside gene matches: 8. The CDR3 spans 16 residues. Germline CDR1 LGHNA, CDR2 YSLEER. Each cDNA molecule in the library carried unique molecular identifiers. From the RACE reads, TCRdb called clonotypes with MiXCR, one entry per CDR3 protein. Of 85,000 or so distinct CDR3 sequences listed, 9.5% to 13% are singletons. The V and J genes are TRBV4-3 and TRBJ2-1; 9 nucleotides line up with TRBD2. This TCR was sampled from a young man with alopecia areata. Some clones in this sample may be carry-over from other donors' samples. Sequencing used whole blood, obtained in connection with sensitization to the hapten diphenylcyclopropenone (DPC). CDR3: CASSQIWRGGLNEQFF. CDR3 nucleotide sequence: TGCGCCAGCAGCCAAATTTGGCGGGGGGGTCTCAATGAGCAGTTCTTC.